Listed below are T cell receptor beta chains from one sample, sequenced in a study of T cell repertoires in cytomegalovirus infection. In TCRdb, the reads were re-called with MiXCR into one record per CDR3 protein. The data show 830,000 or so distinct CDR3 sequences, approximately 29% seen once. These receptors' antigens are unknown. The input for sequencing was cultured CD8+ T cells from PBMCs, taken from culture after CMV antigen stimulation. These receptors were collected from a human donor in good health (CMV status not recorded). Some clones in this sample may be carry-over from other donors' samples. Both conserved end residues are part of each CDR3. A D gene is named only where the DNA matches it firmly. Not every row has a clone size; where given, it reads once, few, many or a size class.

clone size	V gene	J gene	D gene	CDR3 protein	CDR3 DNA
-	TRBV7-6	TRBJ1-4	-	CASSPNPRGHQGEKLFF	TGTGCCAGCAGCCCAAACCCCCGGGGCCACCAGGGCGAAAAACTGTTTTTT
-	TRBV5-6	TRBJ2-4	-	CTSSLLGGIQYF	TGTACCAGCAGCTTGTTGGGGGGCATTCAGTACTTC
many	TRBV12-3/TRBV12-4	TRBJ1-5	-	CASSQARRGNQPQHF	TGTGCCAGCAGTCAAGCAAGGAGAGGCAATCAGCCCCAGCATTTT
many	TRBV7-9	TRBJ2-3	TRBD1	CASSQDRGRDTDTQYF	TGTGCCAGCAGCCAGGACAGGGGGCGCGACACAGATACGCAGTATTTT
-	TRBV4-1	TRBJ2-2	-	CASSHPQGGGLGTGELFF	TGCGCCAGCAGCCACCCTCAGGGAGGGGGACTGGGCACCGGGGAGCTGTTTTTT
few	TRBV19	TRBJ1-5	-	CASSIQDFNNQPQHF	TGTGCCAGTAGTATACAGGATTTCAACAATCAGCCCCAGCATTTT
-	TRBV2	TRBJ2-1	TRBD2	CASNSLAEYNEQFF	TGTGCCAGCAACTCACTAGCGGAGTACAATGAGCAGTTCTTC
few	TRBV7-8	TRBJ2-7	TRBD1	CASSLDQGARYEQYF	TGTGCCAGCAGCTTAGACCAGGGGGCGCGATACGAGCAGTACTTC
-	TRBV28	TRBJ1-6	-	CASNPAGVLNSPLHF	TGTGCCAGCAACCCCGCGGGGGTTCTTAATTCACCCCTCCACTTT
many	TRBV7-7	TRBJ2-1	TRBD2	CASSPDPGLANEQFF	TGTGCTAGCAGTCCTGACCCGGGACTAGCAAATGAGCAGTTCTTC
-	TRBV20-1	TRBJ2-5	TRBD1	CSARGGTGGQGETQYF	TGCAGTGCTAGAGGGGGGACAGGGGGCCAAGGAGAGACCCAGTACTTC
-	TRBV6-1	TRBJ1-1	-	CASTYGVNTEAFF	TGTGCCAGCACCTACGGGGTGAACACTGAAGCTTTCTTT
many	TRBV6-5	TRBJ1-1	-	CASGRENTEAFF	TGTGCCAGCGGCAGGGAGAACACTGAAGCTTTCTTT
-	TRBV12-3/TRBV12-4	TRBJ1-2	-	CASSLRFQNYGYTF	TGTGCCAGCAGTTTAAGGTTCCAGAACTATGGCTACACCTTC
-	TRBV10-3	TRBJ1-5	-	CAIGRDSNQPQHF	TGTGCCATCGGCCGGGACAGCAATCAGCCCCAGCATTTT
-	TRBV5-6	TRBJ2-1	TRBD2	CASSYPGGSNNEQFF	TGTGCCAGCAGCTATCCGGGAGGCTCTAACAATGAGCAGTTCTTC
-	TRBV6-1	TRBJ2-1	TRBD2	CASSDSTSGGYNEQFF	TGTGCCAGCAGTGACTCAACTAGCGGGGGTTACAATGAGCAGTTCTTC
-	TRBV28	TRBJ1-2	-	CASSAPPGTAYGYTF	TGTGCCAGCAGTGCCCCACCCGGGACGGCATATGGCTACACCTTC
-	TRBV5-4	TRBJ2-2	TRBD2	CASSVTSGGYTGELFF	TGTGCCAGCAGCGTAACTAGCGGGGGTTACACCGGGGAGCTGTTTTTT
-	TRBV27	TRBJ2-5	TRBD1	CASSLYQGAGETQYF	TGTGCCAGCAGTTTATACCAGGGGGCCGGTGAGACCCAGTACTTC
many	TRBV19	TRBJ1-5	-	CASSISGQGNQPQHF	TGTGCCAGTAGTATATCGGGACAAGGCAATCAGCCCCAGCATTTT
few	TRBV7-6	TRBJ2-3	-	CASSSNDSPDTQYF	TGTGCCAGCAGCTCCAATGACAGCCCAGATACGCAGTATTTT
-	TRBV4-1	TRBJ1-3	-	CASSQDHQRLSSGNTIYF	TGCGCCAGCAGCCAAGATCACCAGCGCTTAAGCTCTGGAAACACCATATATTTT
-	TRBV7-6	TRBJ2-5	-	CASSRGAYQETQYF	TGTGCCAGCAGCCGAGGAGCGTACCAAGAGACCCAGTACTTC
once	TRBV19	TRBJ2-1	TRBD1	CASRDRGPSEQFF	TGTGCCAGTAGGGACAGGGGGCCTAGTGAGCAGTTCTTC
few	TRBV27	TRBJ2-3	-	CASSRQPTDTQYF	TGTGCCAGCAGCAGACAGCCAACAGATACGCAGTATTTT
few	TRBV7-8	TRBJ1-6	-	CASSAGWGFGSNSPLHF	TGTGCCAGCAGCGCCGGCTGGGGGTTTGGTTCTAATTCACCCCTCCACTTT
few	TRBV19	TRBJ2-1	-	CASSIGGGPNEQFF	TGTGCCAGTAGTATTGGCGGGGGCCCCAATGAGCAGTTCTTC
few	TRBV28	TRBJ1-2	TRBD1	CASSRSDWEYRGNYGYTF	TGTGCCAGCAGTCGATCTGATTGGGAATACAGGGGGAACTATGGCTACACCTTC